This T cell receptor beta chain was profiled in a study of blood T cell repertoires in COVID-19 (dated by TCRdb to the early 2020s). Broadly, across the study: The collaborator samples originated in the United States, Italy and Spain and spanned the acute and convalescent phases of COVID-19. The material from the prospective study consisted of cDNA or gDNA derived from T cells, B-cell-depleted T cells, or PBMCs. The dataset comprised deeply sampled blood TCRbeta repertoires from subjects exposed to, actively infected with, or recovered from COVID-19. A freely available public database, intended as a resource for researchers studying the immune response to SARS-CoV-2, is where the repertoires were released. The samples were drawn from the first 160 participants of the ongoing ImmuneRACE study and from 1,254 subjects provided by 6 global collaborators. A de-identified subject ID, COVID-19 status, age in years and sex were almost always included in the sample metadata. Where available, HLA class I and class II types were obtained from metadata supplied by the sample provider rather than from assay-based typing.

Whole blood was collected in K2EDTA tubes by collaborating institutions according to the institutions' own protocols. For TCRbeta analysis, collaborators shipped samples as frozen whole blood, isolated PBMCs, or DNA extracted from either of those sample types. Trimmed from V: 4 bases; trimmed from J: 4 bases; junction bases lacking a gene match: 22. The CDR3 runs 19 amino acids, cysteine and phenylalanine included. Only the CDR3 DNA stays, 57 bases, in frame from base 1. Results and caveats for the whole study, not just this receptor: The quantity of clinical and demographic metadata differed by source and by participant and was supplied without curation.

As concerns this clone: Its antigen remains unidentified. Base qualities were left out, and no much larger clone turns up one base away.

TCRbeta CDR3 regions were amplified from genomic DNA by means of the immunoSEQ Assay, a bias-controlled multiplex PCR. Processing in the source paper ran as follows. The number of nucleated cells in each sample was estimated by amplification of reference gene primers within the assay. Sequence reads were collapsed and filtered to measure the absolute abundance of every unique TCRbeta CDR3 rearrangement. For each sample, productive Simpson clonality was calculated as the square root of Simpson's diversity index across productive rearrangements. Held by TCRdb, this immuneACCESS table contains in-frame sequences only and omits some clones. Under half of the omission traces to an unresolved V gene where checked; the cause of the rest is unknown. Clone size and V and J calls were adopted from that table, with D and trimming inferred from the DNA. The table for this sample lists fewer than 45,000 clones; over 75% of them were counted only once. In total, the top ten clones hold 30% to 45% of the sample.

The source is a man aged 35-49 years with active or convalescent COVID-19. The rearranged segments are TRBV5-7 and TRBJ1-2; a stretch of 7 junction bases matches TRBD1. TRBV5-7 is an ORF, with its function uncertain. The sample comprised peripheral blood. At the DNA level, the sequence is TGTGCCAGCAGCCCTCGCCCCAGCAGGGGGATAATTGGGGGCTATGGCTACACCTTC. Its protein reads: CASSPRPSRGIIGGYGYTF.